The clone carrying this T cell receptor (beta chain) was observed many times. Its target is not known. V was shortened by 7 bases and J by 2 bases, with 9 bases between the two germline ends. The germline V gene has CDR1 SNHLY and CDR2 FYNNEI. This CDR3 region has 12 residues. Each donor was a healthy Caucasian. These data come from a study of identical twins. TCRdb re-analysed the 5' RACE reads in MiXCR, keeping a single row per CDR3 protein. The table has about 240,000 distinct CDR3 sequences, 10% seen once. Whole-study findings and limits: Models underestimated how often monozygotic twins shared out-of-frame TCR alpha. Cord blood's abundant beta clonotypes had fewer insertions, unlike memory repertoires.

The V call is TRBV2, the J call TRBJ2-7, with D uncertain. The sequenced sample was memory T cells sorted from blood. The receptor was isolated from a man aged 45-65 years in good health. The CDR3 sequence: CASKRETYEQYF. CDR3 nucleotides: TGTGCCAGCAAAAGAGAGACCTACGAGCAGTACTTC.